The 21 T cell receptor beta chains presented below share a single source sample, sequenced in a study of human T cells and chemical hapten exposure. TCRdb reanalysed the RACE reads using MiXCR and keeps one entry per CDR3 protein. The table shows about 170,000 distinct CDR3 sequences, with about a quarter occurring only once. Time point of the sample: patch test 3, about 24 weeks after DPC sensitization. Treatment: therapeutic diphenylcyclopropenone sensitization with weekly scalp DPC. The sample in question was whole blood, obtained in connection with sensitization to the hapten diphenylcyclopropenone (DPC). These receptors originate from a woman aged 18-29 years with alopecia areata. Some clones in this sample may be carry-over from other donors' samples.

The chain carries TRBV4-3 and TRBJ2-2; TRBD2 matches at 7 bases. The V and J ends lost 8 bases and 0 bases, in that order; junction bases with no gene match: 3. CDR1 and CDR2 (germline): LGHNA, YSLEER. This CDR3 is built from 14 residues. This CDR3 is CASGDYANTGELFF. The CDR3 bases are TGCGCCAGCGGGGACTACGCGAACACCGGGGAGCTGTTTTTT.

The chain couples TRBV5-1 to TRBJ2-3; D ambiguous. The CDR3 is made up of 13 amino acids. Germline assignment: CDR1 SGHRS and CDR2 YFSETQ. V lost 4 bases to trimming and J lost 6 bases, with 12 bases between them. CDR3 nucleotide sequence: TGCGCCAGCAGCCCCACCGTGGGGGATACGCAGTATTTT. It translates to CASSPTVGDTQYF.

The V gene is TRBV4-3, the J gene TRBJ1-1, with a weak D call TRBD1 (6 bases). The germline V gene encodes CDR1 LGHNA and CDR2 YSLEER. The germline V and J ends were trimmed by 3 bases and 5 bases, with 16 bases remaining between them. The CDR3 has 15 amino acids. CDR3 region: CASSQGTGSGTEAFF. The CDR3 DNA follows: TGCGCCAGCAGCCAGGGCACAGGGAGTGGGACTGAAGCTTTCTTT.

The CDR3 sequence is CASSDSSRGNEQFF. The CDR3, as DNA: TGTGCCAGCAGCGATAGCAGTAGGGGCAATGAGCAGTTCTTC. The chain has TRBV9 and TRBJ2-1; a possible D gene is TRBD1 (5 bases). Germline loops: CDR1 SGDLS, CDR2 YYNGEE. This CDR3 region has 14 residues. Trimming removed 3 bases at V and 6 bases at J, with 13 bases between.

This clonotype was seen only a few times. The chain recombines TRBV6-5 with TRBJ2-7; the D is unclear. CDR1 MNHEY and CDR2 SVGAGI come from the germline V gene. V lost 2 bases to trimming and J lost 3 bases, with 2 bases between them. CDR3 length: 11 residues. The CDR3 loop reads CASSYHYEQYF. Written as DNA, the CDR3 is TGTGCCAGCAGTTACCACTACGAGCAGTACTTC.

This clonotype has only one observation. This chain joins TRBV5-4 and TRBJ1-1; D remains unclear. With 0 bases removed from V and 0 bases from J, the gap between germline ends came to 6 bases. This CDR3 comprises 14 residues. Germline V gene sequence: CDR1 SGHNT, CDR2 YYREEE (reference sequence). Here the CDR3 reads CASSLASLNTEAFF. CDR3 sequence (DNA): TGTGCCAGCAGCTTGGCCAGCCTGAACACTGAAGCTTTCTTT.

Only a few counts were recorded for this clonotype. The J gene is TRBJ1-1, the V gene TRBV20-1; D unclear. The V end was cut by 0 bases, the J end by 3 bases, with 2 bases between. The CDR3 runs to 11 residues. Germline CDR1 and CDR2: DFQATT and SNEGSKA (reference sequence). The CDR3 sequence: CSAREDTEAFF. CDR3 DNA sequence: TGCAGTGCTAGAGAGGACACTGAAGCTTTCTTT.

The chain's CDR3 is CASGPSAPGEKLFF. The CDR3 bases are TGTGCCAGCGGCCCCTCAGCTCCCGGCGAAAAACTGTTTTTT. This chain links TRBV7-9 with TRBJ1-4; unclear D gene. Deletions cut 8 bases from V and 8 bases from J, with 18 bases between. This CDR3 has 14 amino acids. The V gene's germline CDR1 is SEHNR and CDR2 FQNEAQ (reference sequence).

V is TRBV4-3 and J is TRBJ2-1; 10 nucleotides match TRBD2. J was trimmed by 9 bases and V by 4 bases; bases with no gene match: 12. Germline V gene lookup returns CDR1 LGHNA and CDR2 YSLEER. The CDR3 spans 16 residues. The CDR3 DNA reads TGCGCCAGCAGCCTTCTTCCTAGCGGGAGTAGGGGTGAGCAGTTCTTC. This sequence encodes CASSLLPSGSRGEQFF.

This clonotype occurred a few times. The chain carries TRBV20-1 and TRBJ1-5; TRBD1 agrees at 7 bases. Trimming cost V 1 base and J 7 bases; bases outside gene matches: 13. The germline gives CDR1 DFQATT, CDR2 SNEGSKA (reference sequence). This CDR3 contains 16 residues. CDR3 DNA: TGCAGTGCTAGAGTGGTAGGGGGCGCGGGCACGCAGCCCCAGCATTTT. Its translation is CSARVVGGAGTQPQHF.

This clonotype was seen more than once but under ten times. V is TRBV29-1 and J is TRBJ2-5; 8 bases match TRBD2. The germline gives CDR1 SQVTM, CDR2 ANQGSEA. V was pared by 7 bases and J by 4 bases, with 5 bases of the junction left unmatched. The CDR3 runs 12 residues. CDR3 coding DNA: TGCAGCGGGGAAACTAGCGGAGAGACCCAGTACTTC. Its translation: CSGETSGETQYF.

The gene calls are TRBV20-1 and TRBJ2-2, with 12 positions matching TRBD2. In germline, CDR1 is DFQATT, CDR2 SNEGSKA (reference sequence). This CDR3 region has 14 residues. Trimming cost V 2 bases and J 8 bases; bases outside gene matches: 3. This CDR3 is CSARKTSGRGELFF. In DNA form, the CDR3 reads TGCAGTGCTAGAAAGACTAGCGGGAGAGGGGAGCTGTTTTTT.

This sequence joins TRBV12-3 or TRBV12-4 and TRBJ2-5; 11 bases line up with TRBD2. This CDR3 contains 17 residues. With V trimmed by 0 bases and J by 4 bases, 7 bases remained unmatched. Here the CDR3 reads CASSLAPSGRFPETQYF. CDR3 DNA: TGTGCCAGCAGTTTAGCGCCTAGCGGGAGGTTTCCAGAGACCCAGTACTTC.

This rearrangement joins TRBV27 to TRBJ2-3, with 8 bases fitting TRBD2. Germline CDR1 reads MNHEY; CDR2 reads SMNVEV (reference sequence). The V gene end was trimmed by 7 bases and the J gene end by 1 base; junction bases not matched to a gene: 7. The CDR3 is 15 residues long. The DNA for the CDR3 is TGTGCCAGCACTCCAGCGGGGGCTCGCACAGATACGCAGTATTTT. Translation: CASTPAGARTDTQYF.

This clonotype was picked up a small number of times. In DNA, the CDR3 is TGTGCCAGCAGCTTAGGGGTTGCCACGAGGACTGAAGCTTTCTTT. It specifies CASSLGVATRTEAFF. This chain uses TRBV7-2 with TRBJ1-1; D gene unclear. Per the germline V gene, CDR1 is SGHTA and CDR2 is FQGNSA. The CDR3 covers 15 residues. Trimming stripped 1 base from V and 5 bases from J, with 14 bases between.

This clonotype was recorded many times. The chain links TRBV29-1 to TRBJ2-3, with D unresolved. The CDR3 length is 11 residues. Between the trimmed V and J ends, which lost 7 bases and 1 base, there was a span of 6 bases. Germline CDR1 SQVTM, CDR2 ANQGSEA. The CDR3 protein is CSDRRTDTQYF. CDR3 bases: TGCAGCGACCGACGCACAGATACGCAGTATTTT.

The chain employs TRBV6-5 and TRBJ1-2, with a possible D match to TRBD1 (6 bases). The germline V and J ends were trimmed by 8 bases and 6 bases, with 10 bases remaining between them. The CDR3 has 11 amino acids. Germline-derived CDR1 and CDR2 are MNHEY and SVGAGI. The CDR3 region is CASGRTDGYTF. As DNA, the CDR3 is TGTGCCAGCGGTAGGACAGATGGCTACACCTTC.

This rearrangement joins TRBV9 to TRBJ1-2; 7 nucleotides align to TRBD1. V shed 5 bases, J shed 1 base, and the junction held 11 bases outside the gene matches. Germline V lookup: CDR1 SGDLS, CDR2 YYNGEE. The CDR3 has 16 amino acids. CDR3 loop: CASSEMTGLRNYGYTF. The CDR3, as DNA: TGTGCCAGCAGTGAGATGACAGGGCTGCGTAACTATGGCTACACCTTC.

This clonotype was recorded a few times. J is TRBJ2-7 and V is TRBV4-3; perhaps TRBD1 as D (6 bases). CDR3 length: 16 residues. CDR1 is LGHNA and CDR2 is YSLEER in the germline V gene. V lost 0 bases, J lost 4 bases, and 16 bases lay in between. The CDR3 DNA follows: TGCGCCAGCAGCCAAGAGATGGAGACAGGCCTTTACGAGCAGTACTTC. Translated: CASSQEMETGLYEQYF.

At least ten counts were recorded for this clonotype. The chain couples TRBV29-1 to TRBJ2-7; TRBD1 matches 9 bases. V lost 6 bases and J lost 2; bases outside the gene matches: 5. Germline V lookup: CDR1 SQVTM, CDR2 ANQGSEA. CDR3 length equals 13 residues. This CDR3 is CSVQDRGTYEQYF. The CDR3 nucleotides are TGCAGCGTCCAGGACAGGGGTACCTACGAGCAGTACTTC.

The chain is built from TRBV10-3 and TRBJ1-5; D not certain. The CDR3 covers 11 residues. The germline V gene encodes CDR1 ENHRY and CDR2 SYGVKD. Trimming removed 2 bases at V and 11 bases at J, with 7 bases between. Written as DNA, the CDR3 is TGTGCCATCAGTGAGGGAAGGACCCAGCATTTT. It codes for CAISEGRTQHF.